This T cell receptor (beta chain) was sequenced during a study of cytotoxic CD8 clonotypes in ibrutinib-treated CLL. Study-level points and caveats: Pretreatment clonality was elevated relative to age-matched healthy donors and paralleled circulating CD8+ T-cell counts.

The intended depth for sequencing was 1 in 200,000 to 1 in 1 million T cells. Profiled with immunoSEQ multiplex PCR; TCRdb holds only in-frame clones, not every one. Of hundreds of thousands of clones in the sample, under 75% are singletons; the top ten hold less than 20%. The CDR3 spans 15 residues. Looked up from germline, CDR1 is MNHEY and CDR2 is SVGAGI. Deletions cut 6 bases from V and 3 bases from J, with 18 bases between. This clone showed up just a few times. What it binds is unknown. The input for sequencing was PBMCs, taken after 24 months of ibrutinib treatment. V gene TRBV6-5 combines with J gene TRBJ2-7, with a tentative D call TRBD1 (6 bases). The receptor was isolated from a human donor with chronic lymphocytic leukemia. CDR3 DNA sequence: TGTGCCAGCAGCCCCTCGGCAGGGGAAGGCTACGAGCAGTACTTC. It yields the protein CASSPSAGEGYEQYF.